Listed below are T cell receptor beta chains from one sample, sequenced in a study of CD8 T cells in Susac syndrome. TCRdb analysed the immunoSEQ multiplex PCR reads with MiXCR anew, one entry per CDR3 protein. The table lists 200,000 to 250,000 distinct CDR3 sequences, roughly 96% of them singletons, with 0.075% to 0.095% in the top ten. The sequenced sample was CD4+ T cells from PBMCs. The receptors were sampled from a human donor with multiple sclerosis. CDR3s include the opening cysteine and the closing phenylalanine or tryptophan. Each record gives: CDR3 protein, V gene.

CDR3 protein: CATSKDSGLAGDTQYF
V gene: TRBV15

CDR3 protein: CAISESQYNEQFF
V gene: TRBV10-3

CDR3 protein: CASSRLPGGPSYEQYF
V gene: TRBV27

CDR3 protein: CATRRGQGPYEQYF
V gene: TRBV27

CDR3 protein: CSVLFPGGGTQYF
V gene: TRBV20-1

CDR3 protein: CASSPVHGEQYF
V gene: TRBV6-5

CDR3 protein: CASRVGTGEKLFF
V gene: TRBV2

CDR3 protein: CAGGVGGANVLTF
V gene: TRBV12-3/TRBV12-4

CDR3 protein: CSAFSPRGAGNEQFF
V gene: TRBV20-1

CDR3 protein: CASKGTPSNQPQHF
V gene: TRBV12-3/TRBV12-4

CDR3 protein: CASSFLDEQYF
V gene: TRBV28

CDR3 protein: CASSDQGRRSDRTDTQYF
V gene: TRBV6-1

CDR3 protein: CSVITSGVYTDTQYF
V gene: TRBV29-1

CDR3 protein: CASSQPGQQYF
V gene: TRBV28

CDR3 protein: CASSQEGARTFF
V gene: TRBV3-1

CDR3 protein: CASSRTQGASEKLFF
V gene: TRBV18

CDR3 protein: CASRPPGSNNSPLHF
V gene: TRBV10-2

CDR3 protein: CASSEGWSRETQYF
V gene: TRBV6-5

CDR3 protein: CSARGSGSGTGELFF
V gene: TRBV29-1

CDR3 protein: CASSQEAGTTREQYF
V gene: TRBV4-1

CDR3 protein: CASSPLGGGPREQFF
V gene: TRBV27

CDR3 protein: CASNVQGARTNYGYTF
V gene: TRBV19

CDR3 protein: CASSRQSSSGANVLTF
V gene: TRBV12-3/TRBV12-4

CDR3 protein: CASSGETDSGPQHF
V gene: TRBV2

CDR3 protein: CSVGDRNQPQHF
V gene: TRBV29-1

CDR3 protein: CASSLVQGKQFF
V gene: TRBV5-6

CDR3 protein: CASSVDLGDRGYTF
V gene: TRBV9

CDR3 protein: CAWSVQGAFYGYTF
V gene: TRBV30

CDR3 protein: CASSQGGSQYF
V gene: TRBV4-2

CDR3 protein: CATSRDPGQGSGANVLTF
V gene: TRBV15

CDR3 protein: CASSQDLASSQETQYF
V gene: TRBV3-1

CDR3 protein: CASSPPGGLAGSYEQYF
V gene: TRBV18

CDR3 protein: CSAGGMGYGYTF
V gene: TRBV29-1

CDR3 protein: CAWSVLGQGTQYF
V gene: TRBV30

CDR3 protein: CASTSQGALIRKVETQYF
V gene: TRBV5-1

CDR3 protein: CASSENRDNTEAFF
V gene: TRBV25-1

CDR3 protein: CSANRDFGTGELFF
V gene: TRBV20-1

CDR3 protein: CAWTSGYNEQFF
V gene: TRBV30

CDR3 protein: CSALGAQDTQYF
V gene: TRBV20-1

CDR3 protein: CASSLPGQPTYEQYF
V gene: TRBV3-1

CDR3 protein: CSHSGLAGSTDTQYF
V gene: TRBV20-1

CDR3 protein: CAWSGTGFQPQHF
V gene: TRBV30

CDR3 protein: CASSHPHYTDTQYF
V gene: TRBV7-9

CDR3 protein: CASTLSKNTEAFF
V gene: TRBV12-3/TRBV12-4

CDR3 protein: CASSWPGDQPQHF
V gene: TRBV27

CDR3 protein: CASSLEEAGKYEQYF
V gene: TRBV5-1

CDR3 protein: CSASQGSGEGQPQHF
V gene: TRBV20-1

CDR3 protein: CSVVIQEPYEQYF
V gene: TRBV29-1

CDR3 protein: CASSFLGNQPQHF
V gene: TRBV12-3/TRBV12-4

CDR3 protein: CASSLRDRNQPQHF
V gene: TRBV5-6

CDR3 protein: CASSYLREVYNSPLHF
V gene: TRBV6-5

CDR3 protein: CASSFVLLETQYF
V gene: TRBV7-8

CDR3 protein: CSASTGRINQPQHF
V gene: TRBV20-1

CDR3 protein: CSASVSGSTDTQYF
V gene: TRBV20-1

CDR3 protein: CASSIAGGNYEQYF
V gene: TRBV3-1

CDR3 protein: CASSLTGLLGTQYF
V gene: TRBV5-4

CDR3 protein: CAISESEGPEQFF
V gene: TRBV10-3